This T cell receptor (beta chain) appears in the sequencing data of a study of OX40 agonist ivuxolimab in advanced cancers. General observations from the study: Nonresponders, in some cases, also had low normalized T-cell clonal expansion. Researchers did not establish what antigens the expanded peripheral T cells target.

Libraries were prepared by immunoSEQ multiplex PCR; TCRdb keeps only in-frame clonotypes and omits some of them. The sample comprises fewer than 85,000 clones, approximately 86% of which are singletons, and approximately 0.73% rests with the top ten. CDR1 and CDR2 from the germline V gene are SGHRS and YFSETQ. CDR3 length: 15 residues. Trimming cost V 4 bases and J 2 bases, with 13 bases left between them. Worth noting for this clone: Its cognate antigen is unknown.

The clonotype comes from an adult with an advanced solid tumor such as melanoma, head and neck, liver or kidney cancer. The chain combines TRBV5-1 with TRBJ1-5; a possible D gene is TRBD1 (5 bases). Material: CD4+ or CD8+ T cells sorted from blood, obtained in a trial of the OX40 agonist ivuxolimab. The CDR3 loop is CASSPGRGGNQPQHF. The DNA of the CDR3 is TGCGCCAGCAGCCCGGGACGGGGCGGCAATCAGCCCCAGCATTTT.